This TCR beta chain is drawn from a study of blood T cell repertoires in COVID-19. Study-level information: Samples of COVID-19 (acute and convalescent) were obtained from the United States, Italy and Spain. T cells, B-cell-depleted T cells, or PBMCs supplied cDNA or gDNA.

Original processing methods: By means of reference gene primer amplification, nucleated cell counts were estimated. Clones were read by immunoSEQ multiplex PCR, and TCRdb kept only the in-frame ones, dropping some. V and J calls and clone size are given by that table; D and trimming were obtained from the DNA. Found here are some 260,000 clones, approximately 85% of them singletons; the top ten hold approximately 0.7%. Trimming removed 3 bases from V and 5 bases from J, with 11 bases in between. Germline-derived CDR1 and CDR2 are LGHDT and YNNKEL (reference sequence). This CDR3 has 13 amino acids. The TCR originated in a human donor in a cohort sampled during active COVID-19. The sample was peripheral blood. V usage is TRBV3-1 (or the pseudogene TRBV3-2) and J usage is TRBJ2-7; possibly TRBD1 for D (6 bases). This CDR3 is CASSQGAGNEQYF. In nucleotides, the CDR3 is TGTGCCAGCAGCCAGGGGGCAGGTAACGAGCAGTACTTC.